Sequencing of this T cell receptor (beta chain) was carried out in a study of a mutant IDH1 vaccine in newly diagnosed glioma. Turning to the study itself: Participants attended visit V12, the safety follow-up, at week 35, and then attended visit V13 at week 47.

Study results and limitations: A vaccine-induced immune response developed in about 94% of the patients.

TCRdb keeps only in-frame clones here, not all; method: immunoSEQ multiplex PCR. Of around 84,000 clones listed, approximately 78% were seen once; the top ten hold under 6.5%. This clone was seen a handful of times. What it recognizes is unknown. As for time point: week 47, end of study. Topical imiquimod was applied with each vaccine dose, which held 300 ug of mutant IDH1 20-mer peptide. Newly diagnosed WHO grade 3 or 4 IDH1-mutant, ATRX-lost astrocytomas were identified in the donors. The CDR3 covers 13 residues. Germline CDR1 SNHLY, CDR2 FYNNEI. The V and J ends lost 8 bases and 3 bases respectively, with 13 bases between them.

The receptor was isolated from a man between 35 and 55 years old with glioma. The rearrangement links TRBV2 to TRBJ1-1; D is possibly TRBD1 (5 bases). This sample comprised PBMCs, obtained from a glioma patient whose treatment included an IDH1 peptide vaccine. CDR3 sequence reads: CASAGGWDTEAFF. CDR3 coding DNA: TGTGCCAGCGCGGGGGGATGGGACACTGAAGCTTTCTTT.